Below are 23 T cell receptor beta chains sequenced from a single sample in a study of long-term antiretroviral therapy in people with HIV. It was version v3.0 of the immunoSEQ assay that was run at survey level. Profiled with immunoSEQ multiplex PCR; TCRdb holds only in-frame clones, not every one. The profile shows approximately 16,000 clones, 81% of them singletons. Sequencing used unsorted PBMCs, obtained 1.2 years before starting antiretroviral therapy. The receptor set was obtained from a young man with HIV.

V is TRBV19 and J is TRBJ1-1; unclear D gene. CDR1 and CDR2 from the germline V gene are LNHDA and SQIVND (reference sequence). The V gene lost 11 bases and the J gene lost 4 bases, with 11 bases spanning the gap. This CDR3 has 11 residues. CDR3 coding DNA: TGTGCCGCCGAATATGGCACTGAAGCTTTCTTT. It encodes CAAEYGTEAFF.

This chain connects TRBV10-3 to TRBJ2-3; no clear D. CDR3 length: 13 residues. Trimming removed 7 bases at V and 1 base at J, with 9 bases between. The V gene's germline CDR1 is ENHRY and CDR2 SYGVKD. The CDR3: CAIIRTRTDTQYF. CDR3 DNA: TGTGCCATCATACGAACTCGCACAGATACGCAGTATTTT.

The chain joins TRBV7-3 to TRBJ2-7, with 10 bases lining up with TRBD2. The CDR3 runs 14 residues. With 5 bases clipped from V and 4 bases from J, the junction kept 5 bases outside the gene matches. CDR1 SGHTA and CDR2 FQGTGA come from the germline V gene. This CDR3 is CASSPSSGGYEQYF. The CDR3 nucleotides read TGTGCCAGCAGCCCCTCTAGCGGGGGTTACGAGCAGTACTTC.

The chain links TRBV11-1 to TRBJ1-2; weak D call: TRBD1 (5 bases). This CDR3 is built from 13 residues. Germline V gene sequence: CDR1 SGHAT, CDR2 FQDESV (reference sequence). Trimming removed 8 bases at V and 8 bases at J, with 18 bases between. The CDR3 sequence is CASGKGQEGGYTF. The CDR3 DNA is TGTGCCAGCGGAAAGGGGCAGGAGGGCGGCTACACCTTC.

The V gene is TRBV6-1, the J gene TRBJ2-3; the D gene is possibly TRBD2 (5 bases). CDR3 length: 13 amino acids. Germline CDR1 is MNHNS and CDR2 is SASEGT. Trimming pared 10 bases from V and 8 bases from J, leaving 19 bases between. The CDR3 DNA sequence: TGTGCCACCATGGAGGTGATTTATCTTACGCAGTATTTT. Encoded protein: CATMEVIYLTQYF.

This clone was seen a handful of times. CDR3 sequence (DNA): TGTGCCACCAGCAGAGATCCCGCGGTCGTCTACGAGCAGTACTTC. As protein: CATSRDPAVVYEQYF. The chain carries TRBV15 and TRBJ2-7; the D is unclear. Germline V gene data show CDR1 as LNHNV and CDR2 as YYDKDF (reference sequence). With 0 bases removed from V and 3 bases from J, the gap between germline ends came to 12 bases. The CDR3 is made up of 15 amino acids.

The chain employs TRBV21-1 and TRBJ2-7. TRBV21-1 is listed as a pseudogene. The CDR3 is 17 residues long. The DNA of the CDR3 is TGTGCCAGCAGCAAAAAGGGGAGACGAACCTGCTCCTACGAGCAGTACTTC. Its translation is CASSKKGRRTCSYEQYF.

The chain recombines TRBV29-1 with TRBJ2-4; TRBD2 is a possible D gene (6 bases). The CDR3 is made up of 13 amino acids. The V gene's germline CDR1 is SQVTM and CDR2 ANQGSEA. V was cut by 7 bases and J by 3 bases, with 13 bases left in between. The CDR3 spells CSADLGGKNIQYF. The CDR3 nucleotides read TGCAGCGCGGACCTGGGGGGCAAAAACATTCAGTACTTC.

V usage is TRBV5-8 and J usage is TRBJ1-5; D gene ambiguous. The V end was cut by 4 bases, the J end by 0 bases, with 5 bases between. The CDR3 is 13 residues long. CDR1 and CDR2 from the germline V gene are SGHTS and YDEGEE. CDR3 DNA sequence: TGTGCCAGCAGCCGTAATAGCAATCAGCCCCAGCATTTT. Amino acid sequence: CASSRNSNQPQHF.

The rearrangement joins TRBV11-2 to TRBJ2-3; D is possibly TRBD2 (6 bases). The V gene's germline CDR1 is SGHAT and CDR2 FQNNGV. The CDR3 totals 15 residues. Deletions cut 4 bases from V and 0 bases from J, with 11 bases between. This CDR3 is CASSYGGTSTDTQYF. The CDR3 bases are TGTGCCAGCAGCTACGGGGGTACTAGCACAGATACGCAGTATTTT.

The chain joins TRBV5-1 to TRBJ2-1, with D perhaps matching TRBD2 (6 bases). CDR1 and CDR2 from the germline V gene are SGHRS and YFSETQ. The length of the CDR3 is 16 residues. Trimming took off 4 bases at V and 9 bases at J, with 23 bases between the two ends. CDR3 sequence reads: CASSDLFGGVGVEQFF. CDR3 DNA sequence: TGCGCCAGCAGCGACCTCTTCGGGGGAGTAGGGGTTGAGCAGTTCTTC.

The chain links TRBV4-1 to TRBJ2-7, with D perhaps matching TRBD2 (6 bases). The germline gives CDR1 MGHRA, CDR2 YSYEKL. The V and J ends lost 0 bases and 7 bases respectively, with 16 bases between them. CDR3 length equals 15 residues. CDR3 coding DNA: TGCGCCAGCAGCCAAGATCATGGGGGGTCGGGGGAGCAGTACTTC. Protein product: CASSQDHGGSGEQYF.

This clone was detected only a few times. The junction and the germline gene differ at one end; a read error may be behind it. The chain combines TRBV15 with TRBJ2-4, with 9 nucleotides matching TRBD1. The CDR3 covers 13 residues. CDR1 is LNHNV, CDR2 YYDKDF, per germline (reference sequence). The CDR3 bases are TGTGCCACCAGCAGAGATCTCACGGGACAGGGAATCTTC. This codes for CATSRDLTGQGIF.

The chain employs TRBV7-9 and TRBJ2-2, with a weak D call TRBD2 (5 bases). Germline V gene lookup returns CDR1 SEHNR and CDR2 FQNEAQ (reference sequence). The length of the CDR3 is 15 residues. Trimming removed 1 base from V and 2 bases from J, with 8 bases in between. The CDR3 region has the DNA TGTGCCAGCAGCTTAGGTGCTAGCAACACCGGGGAGCTGTTTTTT. As protein: CASSLGASNTGELFF.

The chain has TRBV14 and TRBJ1-1; D gene ambiguous. Germline V gene lookup returns CDR1 SGHDN and CDR2 FVKESK. Trimming took 4 bases from V and 4 from J, leaving 16 bases between them. This CDR3 is built from 15 residues. The CDR3 DNA is TGTGCCAGCAGCCGGCGGGCCATCGGGGTCACTGAAGCTTTCTTT. Encoded protein: CASSRRAIGVTEAFF.

By share of the sample, this clone is medium-sized. The chain recombines TRBV6-6 with TRBJ2-1; D gene uncertain. The V end was cut by 5 bases, the J end by 12 bases, with 14 bases between. The CDR3 is 12 residues long. CDR1 and CDR2 (germline): MNHNY, SVGAGI (reference sequence). The CDR3 sequence: CASSPEGLGQFF. CDR3 coding DNA: TGTGCCAGCAGTCCCGAAGGGCTGGGGCAGTTCTTC.

The rearrangement links TRBV6-5 to TRBJ1-1, with D tentatively TRBD1 (6 bases). Trimming cost V 0 bases and J 4 bases, with 15 bases left between them. Germline assignment: CDR1 MNHEY and CDR2 SVGAGI. The CDR3 totals 16 residues. CDR3 DNA sequence: TGTGCCAGCAGTTACTCGAACAGGGCGGGTGGCACTGAAGCTTTCTTT. Protein sequence: CASSYSNRAGGTEAFF.

The gene calls are TRBV29-1 and TRBJ2-7; 9 nucleotides line up with TRBD1. V shed 6 bases, J shed 5 bases, and the junction held 11 bases outside the gene matches. CDR1 is SQVTM and CDR2 is ANQGSEA in the germline V gene. CDR3 length: 14 amino acids. The CDR3 loop reads CSVKTGTGNDEQYF. As DNA, the CDR3 is TGCAGCGTGAAAACCGGGACAGGGAACGACGAGCAGTACTTC.

V and J are TRBV18 and TRBJ2-7, with 10 bases aligning to TRBD2. V was pared by 6 bases and J by 6 bases, with 8 bases of the junction left unmatched. The length of the CDR3 is 14 residues. Germline CDR1 reads KGHSH; CDR2 reads LQKENI. Here the CDR3 DNA reads TGTGCCAGCTCGGGGACAACTAGCGGGACCGAGCAGTACTTC. Translating gives CASSGTTSGTEQYF.

The chain links TRBV5-6 to TRBJ2-7; tentative D call: TRBD1 (5 bases). The CDR3 has 13 amino acids. The V end was cut by 2 bases, the J end by 2 bases, with 8 bases between. Germline V lookup: CDR1 SGHDT, CDR2 YYEEEE. CDR3 in DNA: TGTGCCAGCAGCTTACAGGATGCCTACGAGCAGTACTTC. As protein: CASSLQDAYEQYF.

The CDR3 loop is CASSPGDFSGNTIYF. CDR3 sequence (DNA): TGTGCCAGTAGTCCAGGGGACTTTTCTGGAAACACCATATATTTT. J is TRBJ1-3 and V is TRBV19; tentative D call: TRBD1 (6 bases). CDR3 length equals 15 residues. V dropped 5 bases and J dropped 1 base, with 12 bases sitting between them. Germline lookup yields CDR1 LNHDA and CDR2 SQIVND (reference sequence).

V is TRBV5-1 and J is TRBJ2-7, with D maybe TRBD2 (5 bases). Germline lookup yields CDR1 SGHRS and CDR2 YFSETQ. V lost 6 bases, J lost 2 bases, and 15 bases lay in between. This CDR3 spans 14 amino acids. CDR3 in amino acids: CASTLGRPAYEQYF. Here the CDR3 DNA reads TGCGCCAGCACTTTGGGGAGACCGGCCTACGAGCAGTACTTC.

The rearrangement links TRBV28 to TRBJ2-3; 9 bases align to TRBD1. The CDR3 spans 16 residues. Germline V gene sequence: CDR1 MDHEN, CDR2 SYDVKM. J lost 3 bases, V lost 4 bases, and 8 bases had no gene match. This CDR3 reads CASSYTDRGSTDTQYF. CDR3 bases: TGTGCCAGCAGTTACACGGACAGGGGAAGTACAGATACGCAGTATTTT.